This TCR beta chain was observed in a study of early T cells in non-severe SARS-CoV-2 infection. At the level of the study: The authors sequenced bulk RNA from unsorted whole blood, leaving chains unpaired. Findings of the study overall: VDJdb matching skewed toward anti-spike CD8 responses, missing private and CD4 specificities.

Individual cDNA molecules received unique molecular identifiers. TCRdb called the 5' RACE reads again in MiXCR, with one record for every CDR3 protein. The table has 50,000 to 80,000 distinct CDR3 sequences, over 4.5% seen once. The CDR3 sequence is 12 residues long. Germline values: CDR1 SQVTM, CDR2 ANQGSEA. The V and J ends lost 1 base and 6 bases respectively, with 6 bases between them. This clonotype was counted many times. Its antigen is unidentified. The sequence derives from an adult who was a healthcare worker with PCR-confirmed SARS-CoV-2 infection or an uninfected control (not recorded which). Sequencing input: whole blood. This chain joins TRBV29-1 and TRBJ2-2; no clear D gene. Here the CDR3 reads CSVEVSAGELFF. In nucleotides, the CDR3 is TGCAGCGTTGAAGTCTCAGCCGGGGAGCTGTTTTTT.